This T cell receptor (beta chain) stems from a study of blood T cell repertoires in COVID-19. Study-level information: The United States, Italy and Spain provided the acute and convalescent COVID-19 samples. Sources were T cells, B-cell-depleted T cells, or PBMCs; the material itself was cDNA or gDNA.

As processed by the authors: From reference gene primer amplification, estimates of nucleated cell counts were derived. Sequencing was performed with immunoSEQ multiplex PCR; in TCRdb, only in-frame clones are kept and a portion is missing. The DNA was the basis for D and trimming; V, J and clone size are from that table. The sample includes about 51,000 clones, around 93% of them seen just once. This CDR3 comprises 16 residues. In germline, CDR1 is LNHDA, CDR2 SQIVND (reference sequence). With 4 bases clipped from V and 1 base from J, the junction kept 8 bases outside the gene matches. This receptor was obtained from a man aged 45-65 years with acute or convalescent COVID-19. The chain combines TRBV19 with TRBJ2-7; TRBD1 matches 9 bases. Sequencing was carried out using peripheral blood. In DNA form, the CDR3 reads TGTGCCAGTAGTACACAGCACAGGGGGCAGTCCTACGAGCAGTACTTC. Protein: CASSTQHRGQSYEQYF. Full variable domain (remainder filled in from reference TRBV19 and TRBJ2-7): DGGITQSPKYLFRKEGQNVTLSCEQNLNHDAMYWYRQDPGQGLRLIYYSQIVNDFQKGDIAEGYSVSREKKESFPLTVTSAQKNPTAFYLCASSTQHRGQSYEQYFGPGTRLTVT.